This entry is about one T cell receptor beta chain. Antigen: not known. CDR3 length equals 13 residues. The germline V and J ends were trimmed by 5 bases and 2 bases, with 6 bases remaining between them. The V gene's germline CDR1 is SGHAT and CDR2 FQDESV (reference sequence). The sample comes from a study of cytomegalovirus exposure and HLA in healthy donors. Study observations and caveats: Confirmation was obtained in vitro that a few CMV-associated chains are specific for CMV antigens. Accounts indicate the classifier identified cytomegalovirus status with strong specificity and sensitivity. In an earlier analysis, about 87% or about 30%: the productive usage of most TCR beta V segments.

In nominal health when sampled, donors likely had unrecorded immune exposures nonetheless. The primer mix had 60 Vbeta and 13 Jbeta primers. Assay: immunoSEQ multiplex PCR; the TCRdb copy retains only in-frame clones and omits some. The sample carries approximately 290,000 clones, 75% to 85% recorded once. The clonotype comes from a girl aged 2-9 years in good health and CMV-seronegative. This chain uses TRBV11-1 with TRBJ1-4; TRBD1 is a possible D gene (6 bases). The sample was PBMCs. The CDR3 sequence: CASSDRTNEKLFF. In DNA, the CDR3 is TGTGCCAGCAGCGACAGGACTAATGAAAAACTGTTTTTT.